This TCR beta chain is drawn from a study of cytomegalovirus exposure and HLA in healthy donors. Study details: An early data release held some 85 million unique TCRs from HLA-typed donors. When 350 to 400 donors were genotyped, about 86% of them were found to fall in the Caucasian-associated ancestry cluster.

Study conclusions and caveats: A missense variant in DCLRE1C was later tied to TCR beta V- and J-gene trimming.

The primer mix had 60 Vbeta and 13 Jbeta primers. The repertoire was sequenced with immunoSEQ multiplex PCR; TCRdb's copy has only in-frame clones and lacks some. Of tens of thousands of clones in the sample, 60% to 80% were seen once. V was cut by 1 base and J by 1 base, with 9 bases left in between. The CDR3 totals 15 residues. Germline V gene data show CDR1 as SGHRS and CDR2 as YFSETQ. Of note for this clone: Its specificity is unknown.

The V call is TRBV5-1, the J call TRBJ2-1; no clear D gene. This TCR derives from a woman between 45 and 65 years old in good health and CMV-seropositive. Sequenced: PBMCs. CDR3 DNA: TGCGCCAGCAGCTTGAGTTTAGCTTCCTACAATGAGCAGTTCTTC. Its translation: CASSLSLASYNEQFF.